The 25 T cell receptor beta chains reported below all come from one sample, sequenced in a study of regulatory T cells in long-lasting Graves disease (dated by TCRdb to about 2021). This sample's time point label indicates: newly diagnosed GD, antithyroid drugs for less than 3 months. For both TCR sequencing and RNA sequencing, RNA was extracted from PBMCs in TRIzol. The receptor library was made with multiplex PCR. The instrument given in TCRdb is Illumina HiSeq 4000. To build TCR beta libraries, CDR3 regions were amplified by Arm-PCR using iRepertoire HTBI primers. Through fastp at Q25 and MiXCR, TCRdb rebuilt clones from the public reads, retaining in-frame beta chains. Entries are consolidated by CDR3 protein sequence, retaining the most common genes and DNA. The sample includes 550,000 to 650,000 distinct CDR3 sequences, with about 16% observed a single time. Of the sample, around 12% is held by the ten largest clones.

These data were likewise used in another study, on T cells in Graves' hyperthyroidism and ophthalmopathy.

The material sequenced was peripheral blood mononuclear cells (PBMCs), taken at new diagnosis, from a patient treated with antithyroid drugs. The origin of the receptors is a man between 18 and 29 years old with Graves disease. Donor details come from another sample of the same person, matched by shared clones.

The rearrangement links TRBV5-1 to TRBJ2-7, with a tentative D call TRBD1 (5 bases). The V end lost 5 bases, the J end lost 0 bases, and 18 bases lay between the germline ends. CDR1 is SGHRS and CDR2 is YFSETQ in the germline V gene. The CDR3 runs 16 residues. The CDR3 bases are TGCGCCAGCAGACCCGACAGCCGAACTTTCTCCTACGAGCAGTACTTC. Translation gives CASRPDSRTFSYEQYF.

This chain joins TRBV7-2 and TRBJ2-1; TRBD1 aligns across 10 bases. V shed 8 bases, J shed 10 bases, and the junction held 14 bases outside the gene matches. The CDR3 extends over 15 amino acids. Germline assignment: CDR1 SGHTA and CDR2 FQGNSA. The CDR3 coding sequence is TGTGCCAGCCTAAGGAGACAGGGGGCACTGGGGGAGCAGTTCTTC. Translating it yields CASLRRQGALGEQFF.

This clonotype was found many times. The CDR3 DNA reads as TGTGCCAGCAGTGAGGGGACTAGCGGCTACGAGCAGTACTTC. Encoded protein: CASSEGTSGYEQYF. V gene TRBV2 combines with J gene TRBJ2-7; the match to TRBD2 covers 11 bases. Per the germline V gene, CDR1 is SNHLY and CDR2 is FYNNEI. The junction had 1 base not matched to a gene; V was cut back by 3 bases and J by 3 bases. The CDR3 extends over 14 amino acids.

In this sample, this clonotype turned up many times. The J gene is TRBJ2-7, the V gene TRBV5-1, with TRBD2 identical over 13 bases. J gave up 2 bases and V 3 bases, and 14 bases lay outside the gene matches. The germline V gene encodes CDR1 SGHRS and CDR2 YFSETQ. The CDR3 loop spans 19 amino acids. Written as DNA, the CDR3 is TGCGCCAGCAGCTCACCGGGACTAGCGGGATGGCTTAGGACCTACGAGCAGTACTTC. Translation gives CASSSPGLAGWLRTYEQYF.

The rearrangement links TRBV3-1 to TRBJ1-2; D unresolved. Germline assignment: CDR1 LGHDT and CDR2 YNNKEL (reference sequence). V was shortened by 1 base and J by 2 bases, with 8 bases between the two germline ends. This CDR3 has 14 residues. The CDR3 reads CASSQGADNYGYTF. The CDR3 nucleotides read TGTGCCAGCAGCCAAGGGGCGGACAACTATGGCTACACCTTC.

The chain couples TRBV7-2 to TRBJ2-2, with 8 bases fitting TRBD1. Germline CDR1 reads SGHTA; CDR2 reads FQGNSA. Trimming at V came to 5 bases and at J to 0 bases, leaving 8 bases not matched to a gene. There are 17 residues in the CDR3. This chain's CDR3 is CASSLGRTGTNTGELFF. Here the CDR3 DNA reads TGTGCCAGCAGCCTCGGAAGGACAGGGACGAACACCGGGGAGCTGTTTTTT.

This clonotype came up many times. The chain has TRBV20-1 and TRBJ1-4; D ambiguous. Trimming took 6 bases from V and 1 from J, leaving 9 bases between them. The CDR3 length is 13 residues. CDR1 is DFQATT and CDR2 is SNEGSKA in the germline V gene (reference sequence). The CDR3 is CSAMKGTNEKLFF. The CDR3 DNA sequence: TGCAGTGCCATGAAGGGAACTAATGAAAAACTGTTTTTT.

This clonotype has a count of ten or more. The chain employs TRBV28 and TRBJ1-2; the match to TRBD1 covers 12 bases. J gave up 3 bases and V 6 bases, and 5 bases lay outside the gene matches. This CDR3 contains 15 residues. Germline loops: CDR1 MDHEN, CDR2 SYDVKM. The CDR3 DNA is TGTGCCAGCAGGCGGGACAGGGGGCGATACTATGGCTACACCTTC. Translation gives CASRRDRGRYYGYTF.

This clonotype was seen a few times. The chain recombines TRBV29-1 with TRBJ2-2; 9 positions agree with TRBD2. The CDR3 has 14 amino acids. CDR1 is SQVTM and CDR2 is ANQGSEA in the germline V gene. V gave up 3 bases and J gave up 2 bases; unmatched junction bases: 1. The CDR3 protein is CSVDLAGNTGELFF. The CDR3, as DNA: TGCAGCGTTGATCTAGCGGGAAACACCGGGGAGCTGTTTTTT.

The V and J genes are TRBV20-1 and TRBJ2-7, with D tentatively TRBD1 or TRBD2 (6 bases each). V was pared by 0 bases and J by 4 bases, with 16 bases between. The CDR3 loop spans 15 amino acids. In germline, CDR1 is DFQATT, CDR2 SNEGSKA (reference sequence). CDR3 DNA: TGCAGTGCTAGAGATTACGGGGGCTCGGGTTACGAGCAGTACTTC. It encodes CSARDYGGSGYEQYF.

The CDR3 protein is CASSVERGGGYNEQFF. The CDR3 DNA sequence: TGCGCCAGCAGCGTAGAACGGGGGGGGGGATACAATGAGCAGTTCTTC. J is TRBJ2-1 and V is TRBV4-1, with 8 bases aligning to TRBD2. The CDR3 is 16 amino acids. Germline trimming cut 5 bases from V and 4 bases from J; bases unmatched to any gene: 10. In germline, CDR1 is MGHRA, CDR2 YSYEKL.

This clonotype was counted between two and nine times. The J gene is TRBJ1-3, the V gene TRBV6-1; D uncertain. Germline assignment: CDR1 MNHNS and CDR2 SASEGT. V was pared by 3 bases and J by 4 bases, with 10 bases between. This CDR3 is built from 14 residues. CDR3 sequence reads: CASSDAMGGNTIYF. The CDR3 DNA is TGTGCCAGCAGTGACGCGATGGGGGGAAACACCATATATTTT.

The rearrangement joins TRBV27 to TRBJ1-3; D is perhaps TRBD1 (6 bases). This CDR3 is 15 amino acids long. Per germline, CDR1 MNHEY and CDR2 SMNVEV (reference sequence). Between the trimmed V and J ends, which lost 5 bases and 3 bases, there was a span of 14 bases. Here the CDR3 reads CASSVRGALGNTIYF. As DNA, the CDR3 is TGTGCCAGCAGTGTTCGGGGGGCGCTTGGAAACACCATATATTTT.

This clonotype was found many times. The CDR3 coding sequence is TGTGCCTGGAGGGAGGGGTTACTCACCGGGGAGCTGTTTTTT. This gives the protein CAWREGLLTGELFF. The gene calls are TRBV30 and TRBJ2-2; maybe TRBD2 (6 bases). V was clipped by 3 bases and J by 4 bases, with 12 bases between them. The CDR3 loop spans 14 amino acids. Germline CDR1 reads GTSNPN; CDR2 reads SVGIG (reference sequence). The complete variable domain, with remaining parts taken from reference TRBV30 and TRBJ2-2, reads SQTIHQWPATLVQPVGSPLSLECTVEGTSNPNLYWYRQAAGRGLQLLFYSVGIGQISSEVPQNLSASRPQDRQFILSSKKLLLSDSGFYLCAWREGLLTGELFFGEGSRLTVL.

This clonotype was seen at least ten times. The V gene is TRBV18, the J gene TRBJ2-1; D is undetermined. The CDR3 is 13 residues long. The V end was cut by 6 bases, the J end by 4 bases, with 10 bases between. Germline V gives CDR1 KGHSH, CDR2 LQKENI. CDR3: CASSRAEYNEQFF. CDR3 sequence (DNA): TGTGCCAGCTCTAGGGCTGAATACAATGAGCAGTTCTTC.

This clonotype was picked up a small number of times. The genes are TRBV6-1 and TRBJ1-5, with 8 nucleotides matching TRBD1. V lost 6 bases to trimming and J lost 6 bases; unmatched junction nucleotides: 10. The CDR3 is 15 residues long. Germline values: CDR1 MNHNS, CDR2 SASEGT. For the CDR3, the DNA is TGTGCCAGCAGCCGAAGGACAGGGAGAGGTCAGCCCCAGCATTTT. Residues: CASSRRTGRGQPQHF.

This clonotype was detected a few times. The chain carries TRBV3-1 and TRBJ1-6, with D uncertain. The CDR3 length is 14 residues. V lost 4 bases and J lost 7, with 11 bases in between. Germline V gives CDR1 LGHDT, CDR2 YNNKEL (reference sequence). CDR3 in amino acids: CASSLGRINSPLHF. CDR3 nucleotide sequence: TGTGCCAGCAGCCTTGGCAGAATAAATTCACCCCTCCACTTT.

This clonotype was observed a handful of times. The rearrangement joins TRBV7-3 to TRBJ2-3, with 13 nucleotides matching TRBD2. V dropped 5 bases and J dropped 6; count of bases not matched to a gene: 5. The CDR3 covers 15 residues. Germline V gene lookup returns CDR1 SGHTA and CDR2 FQGTGA. The CDR3 DNA reads TGTGCCAGCAGCGACGGGACTAGCGGGATGGATACGCAGTATTTT. It encodes CASSDGTSGMDTQYF. The full variable domain, completed using reference TRBV7-3 and TRBJ2-3, is GAGVSQTPSNKVTEKGKYVELRCDPISGHTALYWYRQSLGQGPEFLIYFQGTGAADDSGLPNDRFFAVRPEGSVSTLKIQRTERGDSAVYLCASSDGTSGMDTQYFGPGTRLTVL.

This rearrangement joins TRBV28 to TRBJ2-7, with 8 bases aligning to TRBD2. The CDR3 runs 14 residues. CDR1 is MDHEN and CDR2 is SYDVKM in the germline V gene. The V and J ends lost 3 bases and 7 bases, in that order; junction bases with no gene match: 8. The CDR3 nucleotides read TGTGCCAGCAGTTTCGGAGCGGGAGTGCAGGAGCAGTACTTC. Its protein is CASSFGAGVQEQYF.

Ten or more counts support this clonotype. V and J are TRBV9 and TRBJ1-5; the D is unclear. The germline gives CDR1 SGDLS, CDR2 YYNGEE. V gave up 0 bases and J gave up 3 bases, with 4 bases separating them. This CDR3 comprises 13 residues. As DNA, the CDR3 is TGTGCCAGCAGCGTAGGCCCCAATCAGCCCCAGCATTTT. Protein product: CASSVGPNQPQHF.

The chain carries TRBV11-3 and TRBJ2-6, with D possibly TRBD2 on 6 matching bases. Trimming stripped 6 bases from V and 0 bases from J, with 12 bases between. Germline V gene lookup returns CDR1 SGHNT and CDR2 YENEEA. The CDR3 extends over 16 amino acids. The CDR3 DNA sequence: TGTGCCAGCAGAGGAGGGATGGGCTCTGGGGCCAACGTCCTGACTTTC. Its translation is CASRGGMGSGANVLTF.

This clonotype was counted only a few times. V gene TRBV2 combines with J gene TRBJ2-1; D may correspond to TRBD1 or TRBD2 (5 bases each). The V gene lost 1 base and the J gene lost 6 bases, with 19 bases spanning the gap. Germline CDR1 and CDR2: SNHLY and FYNNEI. The CDR3 extends over 17 amino acids. The CDR3 sequence is CASSEGDPRYGFNEQFF. The CDR3 DNA reads as TGTGCCAGCAGTGAAGGGGACCCGCGGTACGGGTTCAATGAGCAGTTCTTC. Using reference TRBV2 and TRBJ2-1 for the parts outside the CDR3, the full variable domain is EPEVTQTPSHQVTQMGQEVILRCVPISNHLYFYWYRQILGQKVEFLVSFYNNEISEKSEIFDDQFSVERPDGSNFTLKIRSTKLEDSAMYFCASSEGDPRYGFNEQFFGPGTRLTVL.

The V and J genes are TRBV11-1 and TRBJ2-2; 8 positions agree with TRBD2. The CDR3 length is 17 residues. Germline CDR1 is SGHAT and CDR2 is FQDESV (reference sequence). V was clipped by 2 bases and J by 6 bases; unmatched bases: 11. In DNA, the CDR3 is TGTGCCAGCAGCTTATGGGGTAGCGGGGACCATGCCGGGGAGCTGTTTTTT. Translation: CASSLWGSGDHAGELFF.

About this clonotype: The junction differs from germline at one of its ends, possibly a read error. The chain joins TRBV9 to TRBJ2-3; weak D call: TRBD2 (5 bases). The germline V gene has CDR1 SGDLS and CDR2 YYNGEE. This CDR3 spans 14 amino acids. The CDR3 protein is CASSVVSSTDTQYF. Written as DNA, the CDR3 is TGTGCCAGCAGCGTAGTCTCTAGCACAGACACGCAGTATTTT.

The V gene is TRBV3-1, the J gene TRBJ2-3, with D possibly matching TRBD1 (6 bases). The V gene's germline CDR1 is LGHDT and CDR2 YNNKEL (reference sequence). The CDR3 runs 14 residues. Trimming shortened V by 4 bases and J by 3 bases, and 11 bases separated the two germline ends. The CDR3 bases are TGTGCCAGCAGCCCGAGTAGGGGGACAGATACGCAGTATTTT. Its protein is CASSPSRGTDTQYF.